The clone carrying this TCR beta chain was seen once. The sample is drawn from a study of blood T cell repertoires in COVID-19. Study processing details: Amplification with reference gene primers provided the estimates of nucleated cell counts. Repertoires were generated with immunoSEQ multiplex PCR, while TCRdb's copy carries only in-frame clones and drops some. D and trimming were read from the DNA, whereas the V and J calls and clone size are those reported in that table. The sample holds approximately 150,000 clones, roughly 88% seen once. CDR1 and CDR2 (germline): MNHEY, SVGAGI. This CDR3 comprises 13 residues. V shed 6 bases and J shed 8 bases, with 16 bases lying between them.

The chain couples TRBV6-5 to TRBJ1-2; D gene uncertain. The origin of this receptor is a man in his sixties with active or convalescent COVID-19. The sample consisted of peripheral blood. The CDR3 region is CASRPAERWGYTF. In nucleotides, the CDR3 is TGTGCCAGCAGGCCCGCTGAGCGCTGGGGCTACACCTTC.